The 5 T cell receptor beta chains presented below share a single source sample, sequenced in a study of identical twins. Using its own MiXCR run on the 5' RACE reads, TCRdb lists one record per CDR3 protein. The sample lists roughly 280,000 distinct CDR3 sequences, just under 9.5% occurring once. These data are also associated with another study on yellow fever vaccine responses in identical twins.

Sequenced sample: CD8+ T cells sorted from blood. The receptor source for this set is a young woman in good health.

The chain links TRBV12-3 or TRBV12-4 to TRBJ2-7, with D unclear. CDR3 length: 12 amino acids. V was trimmed by 6 bases and J by 2 bases, leaving 8 bases between them. This CDR3 is CASSTAPYEQYF. For the CDR3, the DNA is TGTGCCAGCAGCACAGCCCCCTACGAGCAGTACTTC.

The table lists this clonotype with many counts. This sequence joins TRBV5-1 and TRBJ1-1, with a weak D call TRBD1 (6 bases). Germline V gene lookup returns CDR1 SGHRS and CDR2 YFSETQ. This CDR3 is built from 13 residues. V lost 3 bases to trimming and J lost 5 bases, with 11 bases between them. This chain's CDR3 is CASSSDRLTEAFF. In DNA, the CDR3 is TGCGCCAGCAGCTCCGACAGGCTTACTGAAGCTTTCTTT.

The sample holds many counts of this clonotype. The V call is TRBV27, the J call TRBJ2-3; 12 nucleotides match TRBD2. V dropped 4 bases and J dropped 2; count of bases not matched to a gene: 4. The CDR3 loop spans 16 amino acids. Germline lookup yields CDR1 MNHEY and CDR2 SMNVEV (reference sequence). CDR3 in amino acids: CASSSWTSGTTDTQYF. In DNA form, the CDR3 reads TGTGCCAGCAGTTCCTGGACTAGCGGGACCACAGATACGCAGTATTTT.

Only a few counts were recorded for this clonotype. The chain carries TRBV7-9 and TRBJ2-5, with D hard to call. The length of the CDR3 is 14 residues. Per germline, CDR1 SEHNR and CDR2 FQNEAQ (reference sequence). Trimming left V 5 bases short and J 0 bases short, with 10 bases between. The CDR3: CASSEEYDQETQYF. The CDR3 DNA reads TGTGCCAGCAGCGAGGAGTACGACCAAGAGACCCAGTACTTC.

This clonotype was counted a few times. This chain joins TRBV20-1 and TRBJ2-7, with unresolved D. The CDR3 covers 16 residues. Germline-derived CDR1 and CDR2 are DFQATT and SNEGSKA (reference sequence). Trimming took off 6 bases at V and 1 base at J, with 22 bases between the two ends. The CDR3 coding sequence is TGCAGTGCCTCATACGTCGGGCTAGACTCATCCTACGAGCAGTACTTC. It translates to CSASYVGLDSSYEQYF.